This is a list of T cell receptor beta chains from one sample in a study of identical twins. One entry per CDR3 protein results from TCRdb running MiXCR on the 5' RACE reads. The sample holds about 250,000 distinct CDR3 sequences, approximately 8.3% seen once. These data were also filed under a second study, of yellow fever vaccine responses in identical twins.

Source material: CD8+ T cells sorted from blood. Receptors originate from a woman aged 18-29 years in good health. Both conserved end residues are part of each CDR3. A D gene is named only where the DNA matches it firmly. The size entry is marked missing in some rows and otherwise reads once, few, many or a size class.

>TRBV20-1|many|16|.|TRBJ2-1
TGCAGTGCTAGAGGGTTCGAGGGTCTCGATTACAATGAGCAGTTCTTC
CSARGFEGLDYNEQFF
>TRBV12-3/TRBV12-4|few|15|TRBD1|TRBJ1-4
TGTGCCAGCAGTTTTGTCCCAGGGGGCCAAGGGAAACTGTTTTTT
CASSFVPGGQGKLFF
>TRBV5-5|many|13|.|TRBJ2-5
TGTGCCAGCAGCTTTATAGGGGGGGAGACCCAGTACTTC
CASSFIGGETQYF
>TRBV29-1|.|15|TRBD2|TRBJ2-1
TGCAGCGTTGACAGGCGGGAGAGCTCCTACAATGAGCAGTTCTTC
CSVDRRESSYNEQFF
>TRBV7-6|few|14|.|TRBJ2-3
TGTGCCAGCAGCTTGAAAATACAGGGAGATACGCAGTATTTT
CASSLKIQGDTQYF
>TRBV4-1|many|13|TRBD1|TRBJ2-1
TGCGCCAGCAGCCAGATGACAGGGGTTGAGCAGTTCTTC
CASSQMTGVEQFF
>TRBV6-2/TRBV6-3|.|18|TRBD2|TRBJ2-3
TGTGCCAGCAGTTACTCAGAGCTTACAGCGGGAGGGTACAATACGCAGTATTTT
CASSYSELTAGGYNTQYF
>TRBV29-1|few|13|.|TRBJ2-7
TGCAGCGTTGAAGACGAGGGGGGCTACGAGCAGTACTTC
CSVEDEGGYEQYF
>TRBV20-1|.|15|TRBD1|TRBJ2-5
TGCAGTGCTCGTGGACAGGGGGAGGTAGAAGAGACCCAGTACTTC
CSARGQGEVEETQYF
>TRBV29-1|many|15|.|TRBJ2-3
TGCAGCGTTGTAGGTTTGGACAAAGGATGGGATACGCAGTATTTT
CSVVGLDKGWDTQYF
>TRBV7-2|many|14|TRBD1|TRBJ2-1
TGTGCCAGCAGCCCCGGGGACAGCTACAATGAGCAGTTCTTC
CASSPGDSYNEQFF
>TRBV7-9|many|14|TRBD1|TRBJ2-5
TGTGCCAGCAGCTTAGGACAGGGCCCAGAGACCCAGTACTTC
CASSLGQGPETQYF
>TRBV12-3/TRBV12-4|many|14|.|TRBJ1-2
TGTGCCAGCAGTCCGGTAGGGGCAAACTATGGCTACACCTTC
CASSPVGANYGYTF
>TRBV7-2|.|17|.|TRBJ2-2
TGTGCCAGCAGCTTAAACAGGGCCAATACGAACACCGGGGAGCTGTTTTTT
CASSLNRANTNTGELFF
>TRBV11-2|many|17|.|TRBJ1-1
TGTGCCAGCAGCTTAGAGGGCAGGGAGTCCCAGAACACTGAAGCTTTCTTT
CASSLEGRESQNTEAFF